A selection of T cell receptor beta chains follows, all from one sample in a study of blood T cell repertoires in COVID-19. Only in-frame clones appear in the TCRdb table, and some are missing; sequencing was by immunoSEQ multiplex PCR. This table has about 130,000 clones, 84% appearing once. The sample was peripheral blood. The receptors originated from a woman of 80 years or more with acute or convalescent COVID-19. CDR3s include the opening cysteine and the closing phenylalanine or tryptophan. The order of the fields is D gene, J gene, V gene, clone size, CDR3 length, CDR3 DNA, CDR3 protein. D genes are given only for firm matches. The listing skips clone size in some rows; elsewhere it reads once, few, many or a size class.

TRBD2,TRBJ2-7,TRBV7-9,.,11,TGTGCCAGCAGCGGGGGGGACGAGCAGTACTTC,CASSGGDEQYF
.,TRBJ2-5,TRBV19,.,14,TGTGCCAGTAGTATTGTTGCCCTACAAGAGACCCAGTACTTC,CASSIVALQETQYF
.,TRBJ2-5,TRBV3-1/TRBV3-2,.,14,TGTGCCAGCAGCCCCTGGCGGTCCCTTGAGACCCAGTACTTC,CASSPWRSLETQYF
TRBD1,TRBJ2-7,TRBV5-6,once,12,TGTGCCAGCAGCCGGACAGGGAGGGAGCAGTACTTC,CASSRTGREQYF
TRBD1,TRBJ1-1,TRBV19,few,17,TGTGCCAGTATTTCCCGGGACAGGGGGCTTTCGAACACTGAAGCTTTCTTT,CASISRDRGLSNTEAFF
.,TRBJ2-6,TRBV27,.,15,TGTGCCAGCAGTGAACGAGTCTCTGGGGCCAACGTCCTGACTTTC,CASSERVSGANVLTF
TRBD1,TRBJ1-1,TRBV6-5,.,15,TGTGCCAGCACCGCTCCGACAGGGAGGAACACTGAAGCTTTCTTT,CASTAPTGRNTEAFF
.,TRBJ2-1,TRBV9,.,15,TGTGCCAGCAGCGTAGAGTGGAGCTCCTACAATGAGCAGTTCTTC,CASSVEWSSYNEQFF
.,TRBJ1-2,TRBV19,.,14,TGTGCCAGTACGGTCGAGGCAGGGATGAGTGGCTACACCTTC,CASTVEAGMSGYTF
TRBD2,TRBJ2-5,TRBV2,.,16,TGTGCCAGCAGGGCCCCCAAGCGGGAGGGCCGGGAGACCCAGTACTTC,CASRAPKREGRETQYF
TRBD2,TRBJ2-3,TRBV7-6,.,20,TGTGCCAGCAGCTTCAGACCCCAGCAATTGGGGGGGGGAACCACAGATACGCAGTATTTT,CASSFRPQQLGGGTTDTQYF
.,TRBJ2-7,TRBV5-6,.,14,TGTGCCAGCAGCTTGCAACCCCTACCGTACGAGCAGTACTTC,CASSLQPLPYEQYF